A selection of T cell receptor beta chains follows, all from one sample in a study of blood T cell repertoires in COVID-19. Clones were read by immunoSEQ multiplex PCR, and TCRdb kept only the in-frame ones, dropping some. The sample contains around 190,000 clones, about 88% of which appear only once. The material sequenced was peripheral blood. Source of these receptors: a man aged 45-65 years with COVID-19, enrolled during active disease. Both conserved end residues are part of each CDR3. The D gene is left open where the match is weak. A row's size may be missing; if present it is once, few, many or a size class.

DNA,CDR3,J,size,V,D
TGTGCCAGCAGCCAATTTTGGGGAGCTAACTATGGCTACACCTTC,CASSQFWGANYGYTF,TRBJ1-2,few,TRBV4-2,NA
TGTGCCAGTAGTCCTCCCGTCTACAATGAGCAGTTCTTC,CASSPPVYNEQFF,TRBJ2-1,NA,TRBV19,NA
TGTGCCAGCAGAACAGGGGGCCGCAATCAGCCCCAGCATTTT,CASRTGGRNQPQHF,TRBJ1-5,once,TRBV28,TRBD1
TGCGCCAGCAGGGACAGAGCTTTTGGATATGAGCAGTTCTTC,CASRDRAFGYEQFF,TRBJ2-1,NA,TRBV5-1,NA
TGTGCCAGCAGCTTGCAGGTAGATACGCAGTATTTT,CASSLQVDTQYF,TRBJ2-3,NA,TRBV5-6,NA
TGTGCCACCAGTGGATGGGGGGACTACAATGAGCAGTTCTTC,CATSGWGDYNEQFF,TRBJ2-1,NA,TRBV24-1,NA
TGTGCCAGCAGTTTATTGGGTACAAGGGGGCCTACAGATACGCAGTATTTT,CASSLLGTRGPTDTQYF,TRBJ2-3,NA,TRBV27,TRBD1
TGTGCCAGCAGCTCCGGGACACACGACTATGGCTACACCTTC,CASSSGTHDYGYTF,TRBJ1-2,NA,TRBV5-4,NA
TGTGCCAGCAGCTTATCGGGGACAGGGTTTTTGTGGGAGCAGTACTTC,CASSLSGTGFLWEQYF,TRBJ2-7,NA,TRBV7-8,TRBD1
TGTGCCAGCAGCGAGCGGGGCGAGCAGTACTTC,CASSERGEQYF,TRBJ2-7,NA,TRBV5-6,TRBD2
TGTGCCAGCCTAATAGAGCGGGAGGGGCACAATGAGCAGTTCTTC,CASLIEREGHNEQFF,TRBJ2-1,NA,TRBV2,TRBD2
TGTGCCAGCAGTGAGGCCTCCGGGACAGGGGGATTAGATACGCAGTATTTT,CASSEASGTGGLDTQYF,TRBJ2-3,NA,TRBV6-4,TRBD1
TGCGCCAGCAGCTTGGGACAGGGGTTCGGCACAGATACGCAGTATTTT,CASSLGQGFGTDTQYF,TRBJ2-3,NA,TRBV5-1,TRBD1
TGTGCCAGCACTGGAAGGGGGGTAGCGGGAGGGTTCTCCTACGAGCAGTACTTC,CASTGRGVAGGFSYEQYF,TRBJ2-7,few,TRBV2,TRBD2
TGTGCCAGCAGCCAAGATCCGACTAGCGGCTCCTACAATGAGCAGTTCTTC,CASSQDPTSGSYNEQFF,TRBJ2-1,NA,TRBV3-1/TRBV3-2,TRBD2
TGTGCCAGCAGCGTAGGCGGGACAGGGAACACTGAAGCTTTCTTT,CASSVGGTGNTEAFF,TRBJ1-1,NA,TRBV9,TRBD1
TGTGCCAGCAGCCGGGACAGGATCGATCAGCCCCAGCATTTT,CASSRDRIDQPQHF,TRBJ1-5,NA,TRBV5-6,TRBD1
TGTGCCAGCAGTTCCCCGGGACAGGGTTACTATGGCTACACCTTC,CASSSPGQGYYGYTF,TRBJ1-2,NA,TRBV27,TRBD1
TGTGCCATCAGTGAGTCGACTCCTAGCGGGAGATTTAGTGAGCAGTTCTTC,CAISESTPSGRFSEQFF,TRBJ2-1,few,TRBV10-3,TRBD2
TGTGCCAGCAGTTCAGCGGGAGGGACTTGGTACGAGCAGTACTTC,CASSSAGGTWYEQYF,TRBJ2-7,NA,TRBV6-2/TRBV6-3,TRBD2
TGTGCCAGCAGCTTAGCGCGGGCGGGGGGTACGTTAGCCAAAAACATTCAGTACTTC,CASSLARAGGTLAKNIQYF,TRBJ2-4,NA,TRBV7-2,TRBD2
TGCGCCAGCAGCGGGACATTATTGTACGAGCAGTACTTC,CASSGTLLYEQYF,TRBJ2-7,few,TRBV5-1,NA
TGTGCCTGGAGTGTAAGGCGGGAGCAGTTCTTC,CAWSVRREQFF,TRBJ2-1,NA,TRBV30,NA
TGTGCCAGCAGTTTTCCCGACAACTACGAGCAGTACTTC,CASSFPDNYEQYF,TRBJ2-7,NA,TRBV28,NA
TGCGCCAGCAGTGACGGGCCAGGAGAGCGGGACGAGCAGTTCTTC,CASSDGPGERDEQFF,TRBJ2-1,NA,TRBV10-1,TRBD2
TGTGCCAGCAGCCCATCGGGGGGACGCCTCTACAATGAGCAGTTCTTC,CASSPSGGRLYNEQFF,TRBJ2-1,many,TRBV13,TRBD2
TGTGTCAGAAGCTTAATCGCCCCACGAACGGCAACTAATGAAAAACTGTTTTTT,CVRSLIAPRTATNEKLFF,TRBJ1-4,NA,TRBV7-5,NA